Listed below are T cell receptor beta chains from one sample, sequenced in a study of blood T cell repertoires in COVID-19. Generated by immunoSEQ multiplex PCR, the TCRdb table keeps only in-frame clones and is missing some. The sample has some 100,000 clones, less than 85% seen once. Sequencing input: peripheral blood. These receptors were obtained from a woman aged 55-70 years with acute or convalescent COVID-19. The CDR3 runs from the conserved cysteine through the conserved F or W. D genes are given only for firm matches. Rows may omit the clone size; those that give it use once, few, many or a size class.

D: -
V: TRBV4-1
size: -
J: TRBJ2-2
CDR3: CASSQAARTGELFF
DNA: TGCGCCAGCAGCCAAGCGGCCAGGACCGGGGAGCTGTTTTTT

D: -
V: TRBV28
size: -
J: TRBJ1-2
CDR3: CASRSPQGHYGYTF
DNA: TGTGCCAGCAGATCACCACAGGGCCACTATGGCTACACCTTC

D: -
V: TRBV6-2/TRBV6-3
size: -
J: TRBJ1-5
CDR3: CASSRDNSNQPQHF
DNA: TGTGCCAGCAGTCGGGACAATAGCAATCAGCCCCAGCATTTT

D: TRBD1
V: TRBV6-2/TRBV6-3
size: -
J: TRBJ1-1
CDR3: CASSHGQGGAFF
DNA: TGTGCCAGCAGCCACGGACAGGGGGGAGCTTTCTTT

D: TRBD1
V: TRBV4-2
size: -
J: TRBJ1-4
CDR3: CASSHYRGRGKLFF
DNA: TGTGCCAGCAGCCATTACAGGGGGCGGGGAAAACTGTTTTTT

D: TRBD1
V: TRBV28
size: -
J: TRBJ1-4
CDR3: CASSLDRVGDEKLFF
DNA: TGTGCCAGCAGTTTAGACAGGGTGGGGGATGAAAAACTGTTTTTT

D: -
V: TRBV2
size: -
J: TRBJ2-5
CDR3: CASSMGLQETQYF
DNA: TGTGCCAGCAGTATGGGACTTCAAGAGACCCAGTACTTC

D: -
V: TRBV6-2/TRBV6-3
size: -
J: TRBJ2-3
CDR3: CASSYSNLGVLLDTQYF
DNA: TGTGCCAGCAGTTACTCAAACCTAGGAGTTTTGTTGGATACGCAGTATTTT

D: TRBD1
V: TRBV2
size: -
J: TRBJ1-3
CDR3: CASSGDRAGNTIYF
DNA: TGTGCCAGCAGTGGAGACAGGGCTGGAAACACCATATATTTT

D: -
V: TRBV12-5
size: -
J: TRBJ1-1
CDR3: CASGLAFNRNPTEAFF
DNA: TGTGCTAGTGGTTTGGCGTTCAACAGGAACCCCACTGAAGCTTTCTTT

D: TRBD1
V: TRBV2
size: once
J: TRBJ1-6
CDR3: CASGRDREHNSPLHF
DNA: TGTGCCAGCGGTCGGGACAGGGAACATAATTCACCCCTCCACTTT

D: -
V: TRBV5-1
size: -
J: TRBJ1-1
CDR3: CASRWTMNTEAFF
DNA: TGCGCCAGCAGATGGACAATGAACACTGAAGCTTTCTTT

D: -
V: TRBV10-3
size: once
J: TRBJ2-7
CDR3: CAIASQGQSSEQYF
DNA: TGTGCCATCGCCTCACAGGGCCAATCCTCCGAGCAGTACTTC

D: -
V: TRBV25-1
size: -
J: TRBJ1-5
CDR3: CASSEYGVYQPQHF
DNA: TGTGCCAGCAGTGAATACGGGGTATACCAGCCCCAGCATTTT

D: -
V: TRBV7-9
size: once
J: TRBJ2-1
CDR3: CASSTRNRANEQFF
DNA: TGTGCCAGCAGCACCCGAAACAGGGCGAATGAGCAGTTCTTC

D: -
V: TRBV6-1
size: -
J: TRBJ2-7
CDR3: CASSELDRSYEQYF
DNA: TGTGCCAGCAGTGAATTGGACAGATCCTACGAGCAGTACTTC

D: -
V: TRBV19
size: -
J: TRBJ1-1
CDR3: CASSMATEAFF
DNA: TGTGCCAGTAGTATGGCCACTGAAGCTTTCTTT

D: -
V: TRBV4-2
size: -
J: TRBJ2-3
CDR3: CASSERDTQYF
DNA: TGTGCCAGCAGCGAGCGAGATACGCAGTATTTT

D: -
V: TRBV7-8
size: once
J: TRBJ1-5
CDR3: CASSLSPHTPYSNQPQHF
DNA: TGTGCCAGCAGCTTATCCCCCCATACTCCTTATAGCAATCAGCCCCAGCATTTT

D: -
V: TRBV11-2
size: -
J: TRBJ2-7
CDR3: CASNLTPVSSEQYF
DNA: TGTGCCAGCAACTTGACACCCGTGTCCTCCGAGCAGTACTTC

D: TRBD2
V: TRBV5-4
size: -
J: TRBJ2-5
CDR3: CASSSISGGVGETQYF
DNA: TGTGCCAGCAGCTCGATTAGCGGGGGGGTGGGAGAGACCCAGTACTTC

D: TRBD1
V: TRBV7-8
size: -
J: TRBJ2-5
CDR3: CASSIRTGTGETQYF
DNA: TGTGCCAGCAGCATTAGAACCGGGACAGGGGAGACCCAGTACTTC

D: -
V: TRBV6-5
size: -
J: TRBJ1-4
CDR3: CASSYRTASNEKLFF
DNA: TGTGCCAGCAGCTATCGGACAGCATCTAATGAAAAACTGTTTTTT

D: -
V: TRBV4-1
size: -
J: TRBJ1-2
CDR3: CASSSQVGSRFYGYTF
DNA: TGCGCCAGCAGCAGCCAAGTAGGTAGCAGATTCTATGGCTACACCTTC

D: -
V: TRBV2
size: -
J: TRBJ2-7
CDR3: CASSDGLIPRYF
DNA: TGTGCCAGCAGTGATGGACTCATTCCAAGGTACTTC

D: -
V: TRBV7-9
size: -
J: TRBJ1-2
CDR3: CASSFPGVGGYTF
DNA: TGTGCCAGCAGCTTCCCAGGGGTCGGTGGCTACACCTTC

D: TRBD1
V: TRBV6-2/TRBV6-3
size: -
J: TRBJ1-5
CDR3: CASSYRRGQGGDQPQHF
DNA: TGTGCCAGCAGTTACAGACGGGGACAGGGAGGAGATCAGCCCCAGCATTTT

D: -
V: TRBV5-5
size: -
J: TRBJ1-5
CDR3: CASRRGGDSNQPQHF
DNA: TGTGCCAGCAGACGGGGTGGAGATAGCAATCAGCCCCAGCATTTT

D: TRBD2
V: TRBV7-2
size: -
J: TRBJ2-1
CDR3: CASSLAGLAGGSSYNEQFF
DNA: TGTGCCAGCAGCTTAGCGGGGCTAGCGGGGGGGAGCTCCTACAATGAGCAGTTCTTC

D: -
V: TRBV19
size: -
J: TRBJ1-2
CDR3: CASSIRSGGEGTNYGYTF
DNA: TGTGCCAGTAGTATTCGGTCGGGGGGCGAGGGCACTAACTATGGCTACACCTTC

D: -
V: TRBV2
size: -
J: TRBJ1-1
CDR3: CASSEGQGIRTEAFF
DNA: TGTGCCAGCAGTGAAGGGCAGGGGATTCGCACTGAAGCTTTCTTT

D: -
V: TRBV7-9
size: -
J: TRBJ1-2
CDR3: CASSLASWTDGYTF
DNA: TGTGCCAGCAGCTTAGCTTCATGGACTGATGGCTACACCTTC

D: -
V: TRBV19
size: once
J: TRBJ1-1
CDR3: CASSRRVDTEAFF
DNA: TGTGCCAGTAGTAGAAGAGTGGACACTGAAGCTTTCTTT

D: -
V: TRBV28
size: -
J: TRBJ1-2
CDR3: CASRAPGVRVGYTF
DNA: TGTGCCAGCAGGGCCCCCGGGGTGAGGGTTGGCTACACCTTC

D: TRBD1
V: TRBV23-1
size: -
J: TRBJ1-1
CDR3: CASLGTGSEAFF
DNA: TGCGCCAGCCTTGGGACAGGATCTGAAGCTTTCTTT

D: -
V: TRBV6-5
size: -
J: TRBJ1-4
CDR3: CASSRPGEKLFF
DNA: TGTGCCAGCAGTCGGCCGGGGGAAAAACTGTTTTTT

D: TRBD1
V: TRBV5-1
size: -
J: TRBJ1-2
CDR3: CASSLETGDGYTF
DNA: TGCGCCAGCAGCTTGGAAACAGGGGATGGCTACACCTTC

D: -
V: TRBV9
size: -
J: TRBJ1-2
CDR3: CASSVLGDTGVGDGYTF
DNA: TGTGCCAGCAGCGTGTTAGGGGACACCGGCGTCGGCGATGGCTACACCTTC

D: -
V: TRBV5-1
size: -
J: TRBJ1-2
CDR3: CASSWGGAPLANYGYTF
DNA: TGCGCCAGCAGCTGGGGGGGGGCCCCTCTGGCTAACTATGGCTACACCTTC

D: -
V: TRBV21-1
size: -
J: TRBJ1-2
CDR3: CAPRGYGYTF
DNA: TGTGCCCCTAGGGGTTATGGCTACACCTTC

D: -
V: TRBV19
size: -
J: TRBJ1-5
CDR3: CASSITAFSNQPQHF
DNA: TGTGCCAGTAGTATTACAGCTTTTAGCAATCAGCCCCAGCATTTT

D: -
V: TRBV29-1
size: -
J: TRBJ1-2
CDR3: CSVLRGTFNYGYTF
DNA: TGCAGCGTTTTACGGGGGACCTTTAACTATGGCTACACCTTC

D: -
V: TRBV11-2
size: -
J: TRBJ2-7
CDR3: CASSLSAGRNEQYF
DNA: TGTGCCAGCAGCTTATCGGCGGGGAGGAACGAGCAGTACTTC

D: -
V: TRBV11-2
size: -
J: TRBJ2-3
CDR3: CASRHIRWGQSTDTQYF
DNA: TGTGCCAGCAGACATATCCGTTGGGGGCAGAGCACAGATACGCAGTATTTT

D: -
V: TRBV6-6
size: -
J: TRBJ1-5
CDR3: CASSQRQPQHF
DNA: TGTGCCAGCAGCCAGCGTCAGCCCCAGCATTTT

D: TRBD1
V: TRBV7-6
size: -
J: TRBJ2-7
CDR3: CASSLGLGRGTGGHEQYF
DNA: TGTGCCAGCAGCTTAGGTCTGGGGAGGGGGACAGGGGGGCACGAGCAGTACTTC

D: -
V: TRBV30
size: -
J: TRBJ2-3
CDR3: CAWSRSGLGDTQYF
DNA: TGTGCCTGGAGTAGGAGCGGGCTGGGAGATACGCAGTATTTT

D: -
V: TRBV27
size: -
J: TRBJ2-7
CDR3: CASPRWAYEQYF
DNA: TGTGCCAGTCCGAGGTGGGCCTACGAGCAGTACTTC

D: -
V: TRBV11-2
size: -
J: TRBJ1-4
CDR3: CASSRSNEKLFF
DNA: TGTGCCAGCAGCCGTTCTAATGAAAAACTGTTTTTT

D: -
V: TRBV5-1
size: -
J: TRBJ2-3
CDR3: CASSLGQSTDTQYF
DNA: TGCGCCAGCAGCTTGGGGCAAAGCACAGATACGCAGTATTTT

D: -
V: TRBV19
size: -
J: TRBJ1-1
CDR3: CASSIVGSRGNTEAFF
DNA: TGTGCCAGTAGTATAGTAGGAAGCCGCGGGAACACTGAAGCTTTCTTT

D: -
V: TRBV2
size: -
J: TRBJ1-1
CDR3: CASRAGVRAEAFF
DNA: TGTGCCAGCAGGGCAGGGGTCAGGGCTGAAGCTTTCTTT

D: TRBD1
V: TRBV12-3/TRBV12-4
size: -
J: TRBJ2-7
CDR3: CASGGQGLYEQYF
DNA: TGTGCCAGCGGGGGACAGGGACTCTACGAGCAGTACTTC

D: -
V: TRBV11-2
size: medium-sized
J: TRBJ1-1
CDR3: CASSIQTNTEAFF
DNA: TGTGCCAGCAGCATACAGACGAACACTGAAGCTTTCTTT

D: -
V: TRBV4-2
size: -
J: TRBJ2-2
CDR3: CASLQVANTGELFF
DNA: TGTGCCAGCCTCCAGGTCGCGAACACCGGGGAGCTGTTTTTT

D: -
V: TRBV5-6
size: -
J: TRBJ1-2
CDR3: CASSDRTNYGYTF
DNA: TGTGCCAGCAGCGATAGAACGAACTATGGCTACACCTTC

D: -
V: TRBV18
size: -
J: TRBJ1-2
CDR3: CASSPRSGEGYGYTF
DNA: TGTGCCAGCTCACCACGGTCAGGGGAGGGCTATGGCTACACCTTC

D: TRBD1
V: TRBV7-6
size: -
J: TRBJ2-7
CDR3: CASSFSDRAGHYEQYF
DNA: TGTGCCAGCAGCTTCTCGGACAGGGCCGGGCACTACGAGCAGTACTTC

D: -
V: TRBV10-1
size: once
J: TRBJ2-2
CDR3: CASSKQASTGELFF
DNA: TGCGCCAGCAGTAAACAGGCGTCCACCGGGGAGCTGTTTTTT